This TCR beta chain was documented in a study of cytomegalovirus exposure and HLA in healthy donors. Notes on the study in general: In vitro testing confirmed three CMV-associated chains as specific for CMV antigens. Across donors, sequencing depth was assumed by presence/absence analyses to be roughly uniform. A later analysis appeared to link common viral pathogens to several of the most significant clusters.

For this clone: Its matching antigen is unknown.

The PCR ran on 60 Vbeta and 13 Jbeta primers. In the original processing: The count from a later analysis was some 81 million unique TCR beta chains, some 12 million of them shared. The table came from immunoSEQ multiplex PCR; TCRdb's copy has only in-frame clones and leaves some out. V and J calls and clone size are those listed in that table; D and trimming were worked out from the DNA. The listing records roughly 58,000 clones. Sequenced sample: PBMCs. The TCR originated in a woman between 45 and 60 years old in good health and CMV-seropositive.

CDR3 sequence: CASTSGGSSNYEQYF. The CDR3 coding sequence is TGTGCCTCAACTTCAGGGGGGAGTAGTAACTACGAGCAGTACTTC. The rearrangement joins TRBV25-1 to TRBJ2-7, with D maybe TRBD1 (7 bases). Germline loops: CDR1 MGHDK, CDR2 SYGVNS. V was shortened by 11 bases and J by 3 bases, with 23 bases between the two germline ends. The CDR3 is made up of 15 amino acids.